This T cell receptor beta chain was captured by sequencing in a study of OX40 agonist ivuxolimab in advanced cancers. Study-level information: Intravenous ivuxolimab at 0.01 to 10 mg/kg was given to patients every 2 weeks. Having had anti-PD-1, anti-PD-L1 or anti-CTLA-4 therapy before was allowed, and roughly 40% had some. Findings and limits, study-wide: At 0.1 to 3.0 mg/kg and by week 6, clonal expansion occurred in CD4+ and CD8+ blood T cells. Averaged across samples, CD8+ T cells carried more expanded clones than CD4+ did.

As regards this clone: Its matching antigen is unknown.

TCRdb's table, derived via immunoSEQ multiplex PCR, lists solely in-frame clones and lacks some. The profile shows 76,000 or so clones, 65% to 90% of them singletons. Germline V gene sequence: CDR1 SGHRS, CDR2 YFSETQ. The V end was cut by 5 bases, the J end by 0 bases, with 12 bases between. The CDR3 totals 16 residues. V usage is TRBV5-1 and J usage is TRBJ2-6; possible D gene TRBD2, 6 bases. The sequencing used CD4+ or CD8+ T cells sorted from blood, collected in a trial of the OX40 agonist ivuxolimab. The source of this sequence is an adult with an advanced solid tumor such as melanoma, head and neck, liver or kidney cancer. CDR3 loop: CASSTDGSSGANVLTF. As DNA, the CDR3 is TGCGCCAGCAGTACGGACGGGAGCTCTGGGGCCAACGTCCTGACTTTC. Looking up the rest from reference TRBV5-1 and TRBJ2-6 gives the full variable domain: KAGVTQTPRYLIKTRGQQVTLSCSPISGHRSVSWYQQTPGQGLQFLFEYFSETQRNKGNFPGRFSGRQFSNSRSEMNVSTLELGDSALYLCASSTDGSSGANVLTFGAGSRLTVL.